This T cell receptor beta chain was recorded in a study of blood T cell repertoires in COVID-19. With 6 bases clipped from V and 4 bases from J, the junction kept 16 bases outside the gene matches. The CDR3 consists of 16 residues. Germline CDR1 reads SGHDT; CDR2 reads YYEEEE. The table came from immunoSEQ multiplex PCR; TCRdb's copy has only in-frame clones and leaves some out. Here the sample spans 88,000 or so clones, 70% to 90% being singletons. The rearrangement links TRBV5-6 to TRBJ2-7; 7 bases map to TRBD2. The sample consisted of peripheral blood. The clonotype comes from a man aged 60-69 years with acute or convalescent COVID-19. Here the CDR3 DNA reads TGTGCCAGCACCCCGAACGGAGGCGGGAGCGGGTACGAGCAGTACTTC. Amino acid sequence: CASTPNGGGSGYEQYF.